Included here is one T cell receptor (beta chain) sequence, with context. Its target antigen remains unknown. Base qualities are not recorded, but no much larger clone differs from it by a single base. TCRbeta CDR3 regions were amplified from genomic DNA using the immunoSEQ Assay, a bias-controlled multiplex PCR. The paper's processing steps were these. The number of nucleated cells in each sample was estimated from the amplification of reference gene primers within the assay. To quantify the absolute abundance of each unique TCRbeta CDR3 rearrangement, sequence reads were collapsed and filtered. Productive Simpson clonality was computed per sample as the square root of Simpson's diversity index over productive rearrangements. Entries here come from immuneACCESS through TCRdb and include only in-frame sequences with V and J called. Some clones fail to appear in such tables; in the studies checked, an unresolved V gene covers under half of the shortfall, and the cause of the remainder is unknown. Clonal size and the V and J genes are those of that table, whereas D and trimming came from the DNA. The sample has approximately 200,000 clones on record, roughly four fifths of them singletons. The ten biggest clones cover nearly 9.5% of the sample.

These data originate in a study of blood T cell repertoires in COVID-19 (dated by TCRdb to about 2020). Describing the broader study: Collaborator samples came from the United States, Italy and Spain and covered acute and convalescent phases of COVID-19. Samples were obtained from the ongoing ImmuneRACE study (first 160 participants) and from 1,000 to 1,500 subjects provided by 6 global collaborators. Nearly every sample came with metadata listing a de-identified subject ID, COVID-19 status, age in years and sex. The repertoires were made available in a free public database intended to serve as a resource for research on the immune response to SARS-CoV-2. Subjects who had been exposed to COVID-19, were actively infected with it, or had recovered from it provided the deeply sampled blood TCRbeta repertoires that made up the dataset. The material from the prospective study consisted of cDNA or gDNA derived from T cells, B-cell-depleted T cells, or PBMCs. Where available, HLA class I and class II types were obtained from metadata supplied by the sample provider rather than from assay-based typing.

Participants in the prospective study were enrolled through a virtual design, were aged about 18 to 90 years, and lived in about two dozen United States geographic areas. Cohort assignment in the prospective study relied on participant-reported clinical history from a screening survey and a study questionnaire. Recovered participants in ImmuneRACE Cohort 3 were defined by two consecutive negative NP/OP PCR tests, clearance by a healthcare professional, or resolution of symptoms. In the prospective study, mobile phlebotomists collected whole blood, serum and a nasopharyngeal or oropharyngeal swab from each participant. Participants in the prospective study had the option to provide additional blood draws and questionnaires over a roughly 2-month period. Prospective study blood samples were shipped either frozen or at room temperature before DNA extraction. Results the study describes overall, beyond this receptor: How much clinical and demographic metadata was included differed by source and by participant, and the metadata was provided uncurated.

Compared with germline, V lacks 5 bases and J lacks 8 bases; bases without a gene match: 12. CDR1 and CDR2 are read off the germline V gene (reference sequence) as MNHEY and SMNVEV. The CDR3 runs 15 residues from the cysteine to the phenylalanine. The only DNA kept is the CDR3, 45 bases in frame from the first base. The V gene is TRBV27 and the J gene is TRBJ1-2, with TRBD1 identical over 9 junction bases. This TCR was sampled from a middle-aged man who had recovered from COVID-19. Material: PBMCs or T cells enriched from blood (not recorded which). This receptor carries the CDR3 CASSPWDRVERGYTF. In nucleotides, the sequence is TGTGCCAGCAGTCCCTGGGACAGGGTTGAGAGAGGCTACACCTTC.